This T cell receptor beta chain was captured in a study of control samples from healthy donors and cancer patients. Trimming took 2 bases from V and 1 from J; bases not matched to a gene: 8. The length of the CDR3 is 16 residues. In germline, CDR1 is SGHDT, CDR2 YYEEEE. Clones were read by immunoSEQ multiplex PCR, and TCRdb kept only the in-frame ones, dropping some. Among approximately 180,000 clones, approximately 94% were seen once, and the ten largest hold around 1.5%. The clonotype was recovered from a woman aged 18-29 years in good health. The specimen sequenced was blood. The chain has TRBV5-6 and TRBJ1-1; 7 nucleotides line up with TRBD1. The CDR3 DNA reads as TGTGCCAGCAGCTTAGCAGGGGGACACCCGAACACTGAAGCTTTCTTT. Protein: CASSLAGGHPNTEAFF. Drawing the rest from reference TRBV5-6 and TRBJ1-1, the complete variable domain is DAGVTQSPTHLIKTRGQQVTLRCSPKSGHDTVSWYQQALGQGPQFIFQYYEEEERQRGNFPDRFSGHQFPNYSSELNVNALLLGDSALYLCASSLAGGHPNTEAFFGQGTRLTVV.